Below are 32 T cell receptor beta chains sequenced from a single sample in a study of T cells in Graves' hyperthyroidism and ophthalmopathy. RNA transcripts gave rise to amplified TCR beta CDR3 regions. Using the HTBI primer set, a first-round RT-PCR was run on the TCR CDR3. TCRdb processed the multiplex PCR reads anew with MiXCR; each CDR3 protein has one entry. The sample lists around 290,000 distinct CDR3 sequences, 13% occurring once. Sequencing was performed on blood. Receptors originate from a woman aged 25 to 39 with Graves' hyperthyroidism that later progressed to Graves' ophthalmopathy.

This clonotype was counted ten times or more. This chain uses TRBV7-3 with TRBJ2-3; TRBD2 aligns across 8 bases. CDR3 length: 16 residues. The junction had 6 bases not matched to a gene; V was cut back by 4 bases and J by 0 bases. The V gene's germline CDR1 is SGHTA and CDR2 FQGTGA. CDR3 loop: CASSYGLAVSTDTQYF. Written as DNA, the CDR3 is TGTGCCAGCAGCTACGGACTAGCAGTTAGCACAGATACGCAGTATTTT.

This clonotype was recorded at least ten times. The chain couples TRBV6-1 to TRBJ1-2, with a possible D match to TRBD1 (5 bases). Germline values: CDR1 MNHNS, CDR2 SASEGT. This CDR3 is built from 12 residues. Trimming removed 10 bases from V and 4 bases from J, with 13 bases in between. In nucleotides, the CDR3 is TGTGCCACGGGACGAGCGAGCTATGGCTACACCTTC. This gives the protein CATGRASYGYTF.

This clonotype was detected many times. CDR3 nucleotides: TGTGCCATCAGGGGAGCGGGAGAAAATGAGCAGTTCTTC. Its protein is CAIRGAGENEQFF. The V call is TRBV10-3, the J call TRBJ2-1, with 8 bases that match TRBD2. The germline CDR1 and CDR2 sequences are ENHRY and SYGVKD. This CDR3 has 13 residues. V was pared by 6 bases and J by 7 bases, with 5 bases of the junction left unmatched.

This clonotype was counted ten times or more. The V call is TRBV19, the J call TRBJ1-2, with D unresolved. CDR1 and CDR2 from the germline V gene are LNHDA and SQIVND (reference sequence). Trimming took 11 bases from V and 8 from J, leaving 21 bases between them. This CDR3 spans 13 amino acids. DNA for the CDR3: TGTGCCCGAAAAGGTTTCCCCCTTACCGGCTACACCTTC. Translation gives CARKGFPLTGYTF.

This clonotype occurred many times. The V call is TRBV9, the J call TRBJ1-2; TRBD1 aligns across 11 bases. Unmatched junction bases numbered 4, after V lost 3 bases and J lost 3 bases. CDR1 is SGDLS and CDR2 is YYNGEE in the germline V gene. This CDR3 comprises 15 residues. The CDR3 DNA follows: TGTGCCAGCAGCGGTGGACAGGGGGCGTACTATGGCTACACCTTC. Encoded protein: CASSGGQGAYYGYTF.

In its sample, this clonotype was seen many times. This sequence joins TRBV28 and TRBJ1-5, with a tentative D call TRBD1 (5 bases). V lost 10 bases to trimming and J lost 2 bases, with 12 bases between them. This CDR3 region has 13 residues. Germline CDR1 and CDR2: MDHEN and SYDVKM. The CDR3 DNA sequence: TGTGCCACCAGGACGGGGGGCAATCAGCCCCAGCATTTT. Residues: CATRTGGNQPQHF.

The rearrangement joins TRBV4-1 to TRBJ1-6; 9 positions agree with TRBD1. Trimming at V came to 1 base and at J to 13 bases, leaving 11 bases not matched to a gene. The CDR3 is 16 residues long. Germline-derived CDR1 and CDR2 are MGHRA and YSYEKL. CDR3 bases: TGCGCCAGCAGCCAAGTGGGGACAGGGAATCGTGCGCCCCTCCACTTT. Translation gives CASSQVGTGNRAPLHF.

This clonotype was counted at least ten times. The chain uses TRBV7-3 and TRBJ2-5, with D hard to call. V was shortened by 5 bases and J by 1 base, with 11 bases between the two germline ends. CDR1 is SGHTA, CDR2 FQGTGA, per germline. CDR3 length: 14 residues. DNA of the CDR3: TGTGCCAGCAGCCCTAACTACAGCCAAGAGACCCAGTACTTC. Translation gives CASSPNYSQETQYF.

Ten or more counts support this clonotype. DNA for the CDR3: TGTGCCAGCAGCCAATGGGGCGCCGGGACAGATACGCAGTATTTT. This encodes CASSQWGAGTDTQYF. The chain uses TRBV28 and TRBJ2-3, with D possibly TRBD1 on 5 matching bases. V shed 6 bases and J shed 3 bases, with 16 bases lying between them. Germline-derived CDR1 and CDR2 are MDHEN and SYDVKM. The CDR3 sequence is 15 residues long.

The CDR3 spells CASNPNREDPGYTF. CDR3 coding DNA: TGTGCCAGCAACCCGAACAGGGAAGACCCTGGCTACACCTTC. The gene calls are TRBV6-1 and TRBJ1-2; possibly TRBD1 for D (6 bases). The V end lost 7 bases, the J end lost 7 bases, and 19 bases lay between the germline ends. Germline V gene data show CDR1 as MNHNS and CDR2 as SASEGT. The CDR3 extends over 14 amino acids.

As for this clonotype: Just one base apart from a much larger clone, this may be a read error. V is TRBV20-1 and J is TRBJ2-7; the match to TRBD1 covers 9 bases. Germline loops: CDR1 DFQATT, CDR2 SNEGSKA (reference sequence). V lost 0 bases and J lost 7; bases outside the gene matches: 13. The CDR3 length is 16 residues. The CDR3 nucleotides read TGCAGTGCTAGAGAAGAAATTGGACAGGGGAGCGGTGAGCAGTACTTC. It yields the protein CSAREEIGQGSGEQYF.

This clonotype has a count of ten or more. V is TRBV5-1 and J is TRBJ2-2, with TRBD2 identical over 8 bases. Losses at the gene ends were 3 bases for V and 0 bases for J; bases not matched to a gene: 7. Germline V CDR1 and CDR2: SGHRS, YFSETQ. The CDR3 has 17 residues. CDR3 amino acids: CASSSLGTSSNTGELFF. The CDR3, as DNA: TGCGCCAGCAGCTCTCTAGGGACTAGTTCGAACACCGGGGAGCTGTTTTTT.

This clonotype occurred many times. V is TRBV2 and J is TRBJ2-4; D is unresolved. Trimming took off 6 bases at V and 1 base at J, with 10 bases between the two ends. The CDR3 spans 14 residues. Germline CDR1 and CDR2: SNHLY and FYNNEI. The CDR3 DNA is TGTGCCAGCAGATCTGAAAATGCCAAAAACATTCAGTACTTC. This translates into CASRSENAKNIQYF.

V usage is TRBV6-1 and J usage is TRBJ1-1; tentatively, D is TRBD1 (5 bases). Germline CDR1 and CDR2: MNHNS and SASEGT. The CDR3 runs to 12 residues. V dropped 10 bases and J dropped 6 bases, with 15 bases sitting between them. The CDR3 protein is CATRGGGPEAFF. CDR3 nucleotides: TGTGCCACTCGGGGGGGGGGACCTGAAGCTTTCTTT.

This clonotype occurred many times. The chain carries TRBV14 and TRBJ2-5, with 10 nucleotides matching TRBD2. V was pared by 3 bases and J by 5 bases, with 3 bases of the junction left unmatched. The CDR3 runs to 14 residues. The germline gives CDR1 SGHDN, CDR2 FVKESK. The CDR3 DNA sequence: TGTGCCAGCAGCCACACTAGCGGGATGGAGACCCAGTACTTC. It codes for CASSHTSGMETQYF.

The chain recombines TRBV5-1 with TRBJ1-1; D may be TRBD1 (5 bases). Germline-derived CDR1 and CDR2 are SGHRS and YFSETQ. The CDR3 contains 14 residues. Trimming stripped 3 bases from V and 5 bases from J, with 14 bases between. DNA for the CDR3: TGCGCCAGCAGCTCGAGTGGGGGGGATACTGAAGCTTTCTTT. It codes for CASSSSGGDTEAFF.

There are many counts of this clonotype. The rearrangement links TRBV6-2 or TRBV6-3 to TRBJ2-7, with TRBD2 as a possible D gene (6 bases). Trimming removed 7 bases from V and 6 bases from J, with 13 bases in between. Germline V gene lookup returns CDR1 MNHEY and CDR2 SVGEGT. The CDR3 length is 12 residues. The CDR3 nucleotides are TGTGCCAGCACGACGGGAGACGGCGAGCAGTACTTC. This codes for CASTTGDGEQYF.

In its sample, this clonotype was seen a few times. This chain uses TRBV4-1 with TRBJ2-1; D unclear. Germline V CDR1 and CDR2: MGHRA, YSYEKL. Between the trimmed V and J ends, which lost 4 bases and 10 bases, there was a span of 14 bases. There are 13 residues in the CDR3. In DNA form, the CDR3 reads TGCGCCAGCAGCCGGGCGGAGTTTAGCGAGCAGTTCTTC. Amino acids: CASSRAEFSEQFF.

At least ten counts were recorded for this clonotype. The chain carries TRBV9 and TRBJ2-7; no definite D call. CDR3 length: 14 residues. V was shortened by 0 bases and J by 5 bases, with 12 bases between the two germline ends. Germline CDR1 is SGDLS and CDR2 is YYNGEE. CDR3 sequence reads: CASSVAAGNHEQYF. The CDR3 DNA is TGTGCCAGCAGCGTAGCTGCAGGTAACCACGAGCAGTACTTC. Full variable domain (rest looked up from reference TRBV9 and TRBJ2-7): DSGVTQTPKHLITATGQRVTLRCSPRSGDLSVYWYQQSLDQGLQFLIQYYNGEERAKGNILERFSAQQFPDLHSELNLSSLELGDSALYFCASSVAAGNHEQYFGPGTRLTVT.

This clonotype has at least ten counts. The chain combines TRBV10-3 with TRBJ2-6, with D possibly TRBD1 on 5 matching bases. CDR1 and CDR2 (germline): ENHRY, SYGVKD. The ends were cut back, 4 bases at V and 1 base at J, with 11 bases in the middle. This CDR3 region has 16 residues. This CDR3 reads CAISAAGLSGANVLTF. For the CDR3, the DNA is TGTGCCATCAGTGCGGCAGGGTTATCTGGGGCCAACGTCCTGACTTTC.

This clonotype occurred many times. J is TRBJ2-1 and V is TRBV30, with D perhaps matching TRBD1 (5 bases). There are 12 residues in the CDR3. Germline CDR1 GTSNPN, CDR2 SVGIG (reference sequence). V shed 3 bases and J shed 9 bases, with 12 bases lying between them. CDR3 DNA: TGTGCCTGGAGAACAGGATTGGGTGAGCAGTTCTTC. It encodes CAWRTGLGEQFF. The complete variable domain, with remaining parts taken from reference TRBV30 and TRBJ2-1, reads SQTIHQWPATLVQPVGSPLSLECTVEGTSNPNLYWYRQAAGRGLQLLFYSVGIGQISSEVPQNLSASRPQDRQFILSSKKLLLSDSGFYLCAWRTGLGEQFFGPGTRLTVL.

At least ten counts were recorded for this clonotype. The V gene is TRBV6-2 or TRBV6-3, the J gene TRBJ2-3; possible D gene TRBD2, 5 bases. The V gene lost 5 bases and the J gene lost 0 bases, with 15 bases spanning the gap. The CDR3 has 16 residues. Looked up from germline, CDR1 is MNHEY and CDR2 is SVGEGT. The CDR3 DNA follows: TGTGCCAGCAGTCCACCAGCGGCGCCTAGCACAGATACGCAGTATTTT. As protein: CASSPPAAPSTDTQYF.

Ten or more counts support this clonotype. This chain connects TRBV12-3 or TRBV12-4 to TRBJ1-2; D gene ambiguous. The V end was cut by 5 bases, the J end by 8 bases, with 18 bases between. The CDR3 length is 14 residues. The CDR3 protein is CASSLPTARGGYTF. DNA for the CDR3: TGTGCCAGCAGTCTTCCGACGGCCCGCGGGGGCTACACCTTC.

This clonotype was counted between two and nine times. This chain links TRBV4-1 with TRBJ2-5; a weak D match, TRBD2 (5 bases). V dropped 2 bases and J dropped 0 bases, with 13 bases sitting between them. Per germline, CDR1 MGHRA and CDR2 YSYEKL. This CDR3 is 16 amino acids long. The CDR3 nucleotides read TGCGCCAGCAGCCAAACAGTTAGCGAGAACCAAGAGACCCAGTACTTC. This codes for CASSQTVSENQETQYF.

This clonotype was counted at least ten times. This chain connects TRBV7-8 to TRBJ1-3, with D possibly matching TRBD1 (5 bases). Germline CDR1 reads SGHVS; CDR2 reads FQNEAQ. The CDR3 runs 15 residues. Trimming took off 2 bases at V and 4 bases at J, with 12 bases between the two ends. CDR3 bases: TGTGCCAGCAGCTTATATAGTGGGGCGGGAAACACCATATATTTT. Translating it yields CASSLYSGAGNTIYF.

The chain links TRBV7-6 to TRBJ1-4; perhaps TRBD1 as D (6 bases). CDR3 size: 16 residues. Trimming pared 4 bases from V and 4 bases from J, leaving 16 bases between. CDR1 SGHVS and CDR2 FNYEAQ come from the germline V gene. CDR3 residues: CASSSRRGAGNEKLFF. The CDR3 nucleotides read TGTGCCAGCAGCTCACGTCGGGGGGCCGGTAATGAAAAACTGTTTTTT.

The rearrangement uses TRBV11-2 and TRBJ2-1; TRBD2 aligns across 12 bases. Germline V gene sequence: CDR1 SGHAT, CDR2 FQNNGV. V trimming: 5 bases; J trimming: 4 bases; junction bases outside the gene matches: 3. This CDR3 has 15 amino acids. CDR3: CASSRTSGAYNEQFF. The CDR3 region has the DNA TGTGCCAGCAGCCGGACTAGCGGGGCATACAATGAGCAGTTCTTC.

The chain has TRBV30 and TRBJ2-3; the D is unclear. The CDR3 is 13 amino acids. V lost 2 bases and J lost 1, with 7 bases in between. Germline V gene lookup returns CDR1 GTSNPN and CDR2 SVGIG (reference sequence). The CDR3 coding sequence is TGTGCCTGGAGTATCCTGCGCACAGATACGCAGTATTTT. Amino acids: CAWSILRTDTQYF.

This chain links TRBV28 with TRBJ2-2; 9 bases are shared with TRBD1. CDR3 length: 14 amino acids. V was clipped by 10 bases and J by 7 bases; unmatched bases: 10. The germline gives CDR1 MDHEN, CDR2 SYDVKM. CDR3 in amino acids: CATSGTGFDGELFF. The DNA of the CDR3 is TGTGCCACCTCCGGGACAGGGTTTGACGGGGAGCTGTTTTTT.

This clonotype has a count of ten or more. The chain recombines TRBV20-1 with TRBJ2-5, with 7 bases aligning to TRBD2. Germline values: CDR1 DFQATT, CDR2 SNEGSKA (reference sequence). The CDR3 runs to 15 residues. V lost 3 bases and J lost 3; bases outside the gene matches: 10. The CDR3 nucleotides read TGCAGTGCTAGTCCGAGACTAGCCCTGAAAGAGACCCAGTACTTC. It codes for CSASPRLALKETQYF.

This clonotype was counted many times. The rearrangement uses TRBV11-3 and TRBJ2-1; D ambiguous. Trimming stripped 5 bases from V and 9 bases from J, with 14 bases between. Per the germline V gene, CDR1 is SGHNT and CDR2 is YENEEA. The CDR3 covers 13 residues. Here the CDR3 reads CASSPGLLGEQFF. DNA of the CDR3: TGTGCCAGCAGCCCCGGGCTGTTGGGTGAGCAGTTCTTC.

This clonotype has at least ten counts. One junction end does not reproduce the germline sequence, and a read error may be involved. J is TRBJ2-1 and V is TRBV12-3 or TRBV12-4; the D call may be TRBD1 or TRBD2 (6 bases each). The CDR3 extends over 15 amino acids. In DNA, the CDR3 is TGTGCCAGCAGATTAGGGACTTCAGGGGACAATGAGCAGTTCTTC. Protein sequence: CASRLGTSGDNEQFF.